The rows below give T cell receptor beta chains drawn from one sample of a study of T-cell memory formation after mild COVID-19. Via MiXCR, TCRdb re-called the 5' RACE reads, giving one row per CDR3 protein. The sample has 550,000 to 600,000 distinct CDR3 sequences, about 20% seen once; the top ten hold 7.5% to 9.5%. Sequenced: PBMCs or a T cell subset sorted from them (not recorded which). The receptors here all came from an adult woman who had mild COVID-19 (a few samples of this study predate the infection). Cell type and time point are not known. Both conserved end residues are part of each CDR3. The order of the fields is J gene, clone size, D gene, V gene, CDR3 DNA, CDR3 protein. The D gene is left open where the match is weak. A row's size may be missing; if present it is once, few, many or a size class.

j_call: TRBJ2-7; clone_size: once; d_call: -; v_call: TRBV20-1; cdr3_nt: TGCAGTGCTAGAGCAAACACAGGGTATGGGTACGAGCAGTACTTC; cdr3_aa: CSARANTGYGYEQYF
j_call: TRBJ2-6; clone_size: -; d_call: -; v_call: TRBV6-5; cdr3_nt: TGTGCCAGCAGTTATGTGGGGGCCGGGGCCAACGTCCTGACTTTC; cdr3_aa: CASSYVGAGANVLTF
j_call: TRBJ1-1; clone_size: -; d_call: -; v_call: TRBV19; cdr3_nt: TGTGCCAGTAGTAACCAGAAGAACACTGAAGCTTTCTTT; cdr3_aa: CASSNQKNTEAFF
j_call: TRBJ2-3; clone_size: -; d_call: -; v_call: TRBV9; cdr3_nt: TGTGCCAGCAGCTCCTCAGGGTGGTGGACAGATACGCAGTATTTT; cdr3_aa: CASSSSGWWTDTQYF
j_call: TRBJ2-2; clone_size: -; d_call: -; v_call: TRBV20-1; cdr3_nt: TGCAGTGCTAGAGCGGCGGGACCTCTAACCGGGGAGCTGTTTTTT; cdr3_aa: CSARAAGPLTGELFF
j_call: TRBJ1-6; clone_size: few; d_call: TRBD1; v_call: TRBV9; cdr3_nt: TGTGCCAGCAGCGTAACAGGGGGTAGTTCACCCCTCCACTTT; cdr3_aa: CASSVTGGSSPLHF
j_call: TRBJ2-7; clone_size: -; d_call: TRBD2; v_call: TRBV19; cdr3_nt: TGTGCCAGTAAAGGGACTAGCACTTCCTACGAGCAGTACTTC; cdr3_aa: CASKGTSTSYEQYF
j_call: TRBJ2-5; clone_size: -; d_call: -; v_call: TRBV20-1; cdr3_nt: TGCAGTGCTCAACTTGGGGAGACCCAGTACTTC; cdr3_aa: CSAQLGETQYF
j_call: TRBJ1-4; clone_size: few; d_call: TRBD1; v_call: TRBV5-1; cdr3_nt: TGCGCCAGCAGCTTGCGGCAGGGGGACGAAAAACTGTTTTTT; cdr3_aa: CASSLRQGDEKLFF
j_call: TRBJ2-1; clone_size: -; d_call: TRBD2; v_call: TRBV7-3; cdr3_nt: TGTGCCAGCAGCGCCCCGGGACTAGTAGGATACAATGAGCAGTTCTTC; cdr3_aa: CASSAPGLVGYNEQFF
j_call: TRBJ1-2; clone_size: -; d_call: TRBD1; v_call: TRBV5-5; cdr3_nt: TGTGCCAGCAGCCGTCGGACAGGGGAAGGCTACACCTTC; cdr3_aa: CASSRRTGEGYTF
j_call: TRBJ2-1; clone_size: few; d_call: -; v_call: TRBV12-3/TRBV12-4; cdr3_nt: TGTGCCAGCAGTTTTTCGCAGTCAGGGAAACGCGATGAGCAGTTCTTC; cdr3_aa: CASSFSQSGKRDEQFF
j_call: TRBJ1-2; clone_size: -; d_call: -; v_call: TRBV5-4; cdr3_nt: TGTGCCAGCAGCTCAACAGTTATCTATGGCTACACCTTC; cdr3_aa: CASSSTVIYGYTF
j_call: TRBJ1-1; clone_size: -; d_call: -; v_call: TRBV2; cdr3_nt: TGTGCCAGCCGCGGCAAATTGAACACTGAAGCTTTCTTT; cdr3_aa: CASRGKLNTEAFF
j_call: TRBJ2-1; clone_size: -; d_call: -; v_call: TRBV5-1; cdr3_nt: TGCGCCAGCAGCCTCGCTGGGGTAGACAGCTCCTACAATGAGCAGTTCTTC; cdr3_aa: CASSLAGVDSSYNEQFF
j_call: TRBJ2-5; clone_size: -; d_call: -; v_call: TRBV5-6; cdr3_nt: TGTGCCAGCAGCTTGGAGACCCGGGACATCGAGACCCAGTACTTC; cdr3_aa: CASSLETRDIETQYF
j_call: TRBJ2-7; clone_size: -; d_call: TRBD1; v_call: TRBV12-3/TRBV12-4; cdr3_nt: TGTGCCAGCAGTTTTCGGGGGACAGGAGGCCACGAGCAGTACTTC; cdr3_aa: CASSFRGTGGHEQYF
j_call: TRBJ2-7; clone_size: few; d_call: TRBD1; v_call: TRBV30; cdr3_nt: TGTGCCTGGAGTCGACAGGGGACGGCCTACGAGCAGTACTTC; cdr3_aa: CAWSRQGTAYEQYF
j_call: TRBJ2-7; clone_size: -; d_call: -; v_call: TRBV6-1; cdr3_nt: TGTGCCAGCGAAGGGTCGGGCCAAGAGCAGTACTTC; cdr3_aa: CASEGSGQEQYF
j_call: TRBJ2-7; clone_size: -; d_call: -; v_call: TRBV6-2/TRBV6-3; cdr3_nt: TGTGCCAGCAGTTGGGGACTGTACTACGAGCAGTACTTC; cdr3_aa: CASSWGLYYEQYF
j_call: TRBJ2-3; clone_size: few; d_call: TRBD1; v_call: TRBV5-6; cdr3_nt: TGTGCCAGCAGCCCACTCCTCTCGACAGGGTTTTTGGACACAGATACGCAGTATTTT; cdr3_aa: CASSPLLSTGFLDTDTQYF
j_call: TRBJ2-5; clone_size: few; d_call: -; v_call: TRBV11-3; cdr3_nt: TGTGCCAGCAGCTTATTAAGGGGGACCCAGTACTTC; cdr3_aa: CASSLLRGTQYF
j_call: TRBJ2-5; clone_size: -; d_call: -; v_call: TRBV4-1; cdr3_nt: TGCGCCAGCAGCCAAGAGGAGGGGATGCGACTACTATGGGGAGAGACCCAGTACTTC; cdr3_aa: CASSQEEGMRLLWGETQYF
j_call: TRBJ2-6; clone_size: -; d_call: -; v_call: TRBV21-1; cdr3_nt: TGTGCCAGCAGGCCCACCCCCACAGGGCCCCTCTCCAGGGCCAACGTCCTGACTTTC; cdr3_aa: CASRPTPTGPLSRANVLTF
j_call: TRBJ2-5; clone_size: few; d_call: -; v_call: TRBV24-1; cdr3_nt: TGTGCCACCAGTGACCGGCTGGCTGGGCCCCAGGAGACCCAGTACTTC; cdr3_aa: CATSDRLAGPQETQYF
j_call: TRBJ2-3; clone_size: -; d_call: TRBD2; v_call: TRBV6-4; cdr3_nt: TGTGCCAGCAGTGAGCGGGAGGGCCCCACAGATACGCAGTATTTT; cdr3_aa: CASSEREGPTDTQYF
j_call: TRBJ2-2; clone_size: few; d_call: TRBD2; v_call: TRBV5-1; cdr3_nt: TGCGCCAGCAGCTTGGACCCTAGCGGGAACACCGGGGAGCTGTTTTTT; cdr3_aa: CASSLDPSGNTGELFF
j_call: TRBJ2-3; clone_size: few; d_call: -; v_call: TRBV20-1; cdr3_nt: TGCAGTGCTAGAAAGCCCGGAGATACGCAGTATTTT; cdr3_aa: CSARKPGDTQYF
j_call: TRBJ2-7; clone_size: -; d_call: -; v_call: TRBV20-1; cdr3_nt: TGCAGTGCTGAGGGGGGAGCCTACGAGCAGTACTTC; cdr3_aa: CSAEGGAYEQYF
j_call: TRBJ1-4; clone_size: -; d_call: -; v_call: TRBV19; cdr3_nt: TGTGCCAGTAGTACAGGAATCAGCGAAAAACTGTTTTTT; cdr3_aa: CASSTGISEKLFF